These 21 T cell receptor beta chains came from one sample sequenced in a study of CD8 T cells in ankylosing spondylitis. What these receptors recognize is not known. Study-wide results and limits: Ankylosing spondylitis blood appeared to carry a characteristic TCR beta motif of several highly homologous variants.

TCRdb re-called the 5' RACE reads through MiXCR, storing one row per CDR3 protein. The repertoire holds about 540,000 distinct CDR3 sequences, with roughly 13% as singletons. Material: blood, either unsorted or a sorted T cell fraction (not recorded which). These TCRs come from a male donor with ankylosing spondylitis.

This clonotype turned up a few times. The chain joins TRBV7-2 to TRBJ2-1, with unresolved D. The CDR3 runs to 13 residues. CDR1 SGHTA and CDR2 FQGNSA come from the germline V gene. V was cut by 5 bases and J by 5 bases, with 10 bases left in between. The CDR3 here is CASSLTDDNEQFF. Here the CDR3 DNA reads TGTGCCAGCAGCCTGACCGACGACAATGAGCAGTTCTTC.

The rearrangement joins TRBV5-1 to TRBJ1-6, with D maybe TRBD1 (6 bases). The CDR3 sequence is 17 residues long. The V gene's germline CDR1 is SGHRS and CDR2 YFSETQ. Trimming left V 4 bases short and J 8 bases short, with 22 bases between. CDR3 amino acids: CASSPHSPRDTYSPLHF. CDR3 bases: TGCGCCAGCAGCCCTCATAGCCCTAGGGACACCTATTCACCCCTCCACTTT.

This chain links TRBV7-6 with TRBJ2-1, with D unresolved. In germline, CDR1 is SGHVS, CDR2 FNYEAQ. This CDR3 has 16 residues. V lost 2 bases to trimming and J lost 6 bases, with 17 bases between them. The CDR3 DNA reads TGTGCCAGCAGCTTAATATTGGCAGAACTACCCAATGAGCAGTTCTTC. Protein product: CASSLILAELPNEQFF.

This clonotype was observed many times. V is TRBV24-1 and J is TRBJ2-1; D unresolved. CDR3 length equals 11 residues. Deletions cut 8 bases from V and 5 bases from J, with 6 bases between. The germline gives CDR1 KGHDR, CDR2 SFDVKD. CDR3 bases: TGTGCCACCACCCTAAACAATGAGCAGTTCTTC. Protein product: CATTLNNEQFF.

The chain is built from TRBV5-5 and TRBJ2-2; 8 nucleotides line up with TRBD2. Losses at the gene ends were 2 bases for V and 5 bases for J; bases not matched to a gene: 8. The CDR3 runs to 16 residues. Germline CDR1 and CDR2: SGHKS and YYEKEE (reference sequence). The CDR3 spells CASSFAAGDYTGELFF. The DNA of the CDR3 is TGTGCCAGCAGCTTCGCAGCGGGAGATTATACCGGGGAGCTGTTTTTT.

V gene TRBV9 combines with J gene TRBJ2-1; 10 bases match TRBD2. Germline V gene data show CDR1 as SGDLS and CDR2 as YYNGEE. V was pared by 3 bases and J by 10 bases, with 7 bases of the junction left unmatched. The CDR3 is made up of 14 amino acids. CDR3 loop: CASSEGTSVREQFF. CDR3 in DNA: TGTGCCAGCAGCGAGGGGACTAGCGTTCGGGAGCAGTTCTTC.

This chain uses TRBV5-1 with TRBJ2-1; D gene ambiguous. CDR1 is SGHRS and CDR2 is YFSETQ in the germline V gene. CDR3 length equals 14 residues. Trimming took 2 bases from V and 9 from J, leaving 15 bases between them. The CDR3 is CASSLGPTRGEQFF. The CDR3 nucleotides are TGCGCCAGCAGCTTAGGGCCTACACGCGGTGAGCAGTTCTTC.

Only a few counts were recorded for this clonotype. The CDR3 region has the DNA TGTGCCAGCAGCACAGGACAGGGCCTTTCCTACGAGCAGTACTTC. It encodes CASSTGQGLSYEQYF. The chain uses TRBV7-9 and TRBJ2-7; 8 positions agree with TRBD1. The germline gives CDR1 SEHNR, CDR2 FQNEAQ (reference sequence). This CDR3 region has 15 residues. Trimming removed 5 bases from V and 1 base from J; junction bases left unmatched: 7.

This clonotype was seen only a few times. V usage is TRBV12-3 or TRBV12-4 and J usage is TRBJ2-3; 8 nucleotides agree with TRBD2. J lost 2 bases, V lost 2 bases, and 9 bases had no gene match. This CDR3 has 17 residues. This CDR3 is CASSLKREHRDTDTQYF. The CDR3 nucleotides are TGTGCCAGCAGTTTAAAGCGGGAGCACAGGGACACAGATACGCAGTATTTT.

This clonotype was detected a few times. V usage is TRBV5-1 and J usage is TRBJ1-6; no clear D gene. Trimming took 5 bases from V and 6 from J, leaving 12 bases between them. CDR1 is SGHRS, CDR2 YFSETQ, per germline. CDR3 length: 14 residues. CDR3 bases: TGCGCCAGCAGTATGGGAGATCCTAATTCACCCCTCCACTTT. This sequence encodes CASSMGDPNSPLHF. The full variable domain, completed using reference TRBV5-1 and TRBJ1-6, is KAGVTQTPRYLIKTRGQQVTLSCSPISGHRSVSWYQQTPGQGLQFLFEYFSETQRNKGNFPGRFSGRQFSNSRSEMNVSTLELGDSALYLCASSMGDPNSPLHFGNGTRLTVT.

The rearrangement joins TRBV6-7 to TRBJ1-2; 10 nucleotides match TRBD1. TRBV6-7 is recorded as an ORF, its role being uncertain. J gave up 6 bases and V 2 bases, and 6 bases lay outside the gene matches. The CDR3 has 15 residues. CDR3 in amino acids: CASSYTGTGVDGYTF. DNA of the CDR3: TGTGCCAGCAGTTACACCGGGACAGGGGTCGATGGCTACACCTTC.

This clonotype was seen repeatedly, ten times or more. This chain links TRBV4-1 with TRBJ2-1, with 11 bases matching TRBD2. J gave up 10 bases and V 4 bases, and 9 bases lay outside the gene matches. Germline values: CDR1 MGHRA, CDR2 YSYEKL. CDR3 size: 15 residues. The CDR3 sequence: CASSPIAGGPGEQFF. CDR3 bases: TGCGCCAGCAGCCCCATAGCGGGAGGGCCAGGCGAGCAGTTCTTC.

This clonotype was observed a few times. The V gene is TRBV12-3 or TRBV12-4, the J gene TRBJ1-6; D remains ambiguous. V was shortened by 6 bases and J by 11 bases, with 23 bases between the two germline ends. This CDR3 is built from 16 residues. As DNA, the CDR3 is TGTGCCAGCAGCCCGGAGCTGCTGAGTGCCAATCCACCCCTCCACTTT. Its protein product is CASSPELLSANPPLHF.

This clonotype was counted ten times or more. CDR3: CAISEWTRQETQYF. The CDR3 DNA is TGTGCCATCAGTGAATGGACTAGGCAAGAGACCCAGTACTTC. J is TRBJ2-5 and V is TRBV10-3; 7 positions agree with TRBD2. The CDR3 runs to 14 residues. V lost 3 bases to trimming and J lost 2 bases; unmatched junction nucleotides: 3. Germline V CDR1 and CDR2: ENHRY, SYGVKD.

This clonotype was seen only a few times. The gene calls are TRBV4-1 and TRBJ2-1; TRBD2 is a possible D gene (6 bases). Germline CDR1 reads MGHRA; CDR2 reads YSYEKL. The CDR3 has 15 amino acids. V was shortened by 1 base and J by 1 base, with 8 bases between the two germline ends. CDR3 sequence: CASSQVGGSYNEQFF. The CDR3 region has the DNA TGCGCCAGCAGCCAAGTCGGGGGTTCCTACAATGAGCAGTTCTTC.

Only a few counts were recorded for this clonotype. V and J are TRBV6-2 or TRBV6-3 and TRBJ2-1; TRBD2 is a possible D gene (6 bases). Germline-derived CDR1 and CDR2 are MNHEY and SVGEGT. CDR3 length: 16 amino acids. Between the trimmed V and J ends, which lost 5 bases and 4 bases, there was a span of 18 bases. The CDR3 protein is CASSGRREGWYNEQFF. The DNA for the CDR3 is TGTGCCAGCAGTGGGCGGAGGGAAGGCTGGTACAATGAGCAGTTCTTC.

This clonotype was observed a few times. This chain connects TRBV20-1 to TRBJ2-1; maybe TRBD2 (6 bases). CDR1 and CDR2 (germline): DFQATT, SNEGSKA (reference sequence). CDR3 length: 13 residues. The CDR3 region is CSQVRRVYNEQFF. CDR3 coding DNA: TGCAGCCAAGTCAGGAGGGTCTACAATGAGCAGTTCTTC.

This clonotype was seen a handful of times. V gene TRBV3-1 combines with J gene TRBJ2-2, with unresolved D. The germline V and J ends were trimmed by 2 bases and 3 bases, with 13 bases remaining between them. In germline, CDR1 is LGHDT, CDR2 YNNKEL (reference sequence). This CDR3 has 16 residues. In DNA form, the CDR3 reads TGTGCCAGCAGCCAACCGTACGGTCGGGACACCGGGGAGCTGTTTTTT. It encodes CASSQPYGRDTGELFF.

The V call is TRBV20-1, the J call TRBJ1-1; D is undetermined. The V gene lost 1 base and the J gene lost 5 bases, with 8 bases spanning the gap. CDR1 is DFQATT, CDR2 SNEGSKA, per germline (reference sequence). The CDR3 totals 12 residues. The CDR3 coding sequence is TGCAGTGCTAGAGTTGAATGGACTGAAGCTTTCTTT. It is translated as CSARVEWTEAFF.

V is TRBV4-2 and J is TRBJ2-3; 7 positions agree with TRBD2. With V trimmed by 4 bases and J by 2 bases, 12 bases remained unmatched. This CDR3 spans 17 amino acids. In germline, CDR1 is LGHNA, CDR2 YNFKEQ. The CDR3 sequence is CASSLLGGRDFTDTQYF. For the CDR3, the DNA is TGTGCCAGCAGCCTTCTCGGCGGGAGAGATTTCACAGATACGCAGTATTTT.

Only a few counts were recorded for this clonotype. V is TRBV3-1 and J is TRBJ2-1, with D perhaps given as TRBD1 or TRBD2 (5 bases each). Germline V gene sequence: CDR1 LGHDT, CDR2 YNNKEL (reference sequence). The V end lost 2 bases, the J end lost 8 bases, and 16 bases lay between the germline ends. The CDR3 loop spans 15 amino acids. This CDR3 reads CASSQWGRVSDEQFF. The CDR3 DNA sequence: TGTGCCAGCAGCCAATGGGGACGGGTCAGCGATGAGCAGTTCTTC.